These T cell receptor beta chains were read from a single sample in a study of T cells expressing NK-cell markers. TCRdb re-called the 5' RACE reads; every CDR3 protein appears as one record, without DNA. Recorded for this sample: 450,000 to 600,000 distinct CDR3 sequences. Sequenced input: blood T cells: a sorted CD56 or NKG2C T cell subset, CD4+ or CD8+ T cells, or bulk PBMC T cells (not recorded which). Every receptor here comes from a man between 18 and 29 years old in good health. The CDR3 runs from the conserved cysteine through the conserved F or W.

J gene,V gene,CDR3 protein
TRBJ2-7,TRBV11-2,CASSLDPQRSHEQYF
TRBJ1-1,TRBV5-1,CASSSIVTGGTEAFF
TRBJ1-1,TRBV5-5,CASSLDLTVNTEAFF
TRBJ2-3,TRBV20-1,CSADPPGTGFSDTQYF
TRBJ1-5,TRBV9,CASSVDPNQPQHF
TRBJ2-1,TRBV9,CASSEGTSGAVEQFF
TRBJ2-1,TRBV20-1,CSASFLAGPHNEQFF
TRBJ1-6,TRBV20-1,CSATTGQQNSPLHF
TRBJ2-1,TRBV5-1,CASSLGLAAYNEQFF
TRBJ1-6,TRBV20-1,CSAREVLGAPDSPLHF
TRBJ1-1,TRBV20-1,CSAIKDGGTEAFF
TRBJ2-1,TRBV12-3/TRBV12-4,CASSTYYNEQFF
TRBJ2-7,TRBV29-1,CSVEVGPAGQYF
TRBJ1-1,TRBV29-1,CSAYRAKGTEAFF
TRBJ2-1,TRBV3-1,CASSQASGRVNEQFF
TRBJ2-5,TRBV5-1,CASSLKDGLPGETQYF
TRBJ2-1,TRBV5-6,CASSRDGRTVGNEQFF
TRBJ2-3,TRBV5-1,CASSPGEDLAGTDTQYF
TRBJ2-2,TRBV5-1,CASSVRDRVRTGELFF
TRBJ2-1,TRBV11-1,CASSLSGRDIWEGYNEQFF
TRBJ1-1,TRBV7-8,CASSLNTGRFGAFF
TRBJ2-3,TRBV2,CASSEARRGDTQYF
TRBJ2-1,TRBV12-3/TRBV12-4,CASVPNRASGRQNEQFF
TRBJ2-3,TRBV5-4,CASSLLAPMGDTQYF
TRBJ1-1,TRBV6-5,CASSYLPSGRNTEAFF
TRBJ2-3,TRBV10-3,CAISGKGQGDTQYF
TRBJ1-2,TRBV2,CASSGRTDSLYGYTF
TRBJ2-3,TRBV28,CASFSPGQGVDTQYF
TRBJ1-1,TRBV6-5,CASSYSYRDRGQRNTEAFF
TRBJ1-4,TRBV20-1,CSASYRGLRTNEKLFF
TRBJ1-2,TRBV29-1,CSVGETAREYGYTF
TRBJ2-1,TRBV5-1,CASSSPGLEGHEQFF
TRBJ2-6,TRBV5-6,CASSLVPANVLTF
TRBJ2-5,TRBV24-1,CATSDRTGSLKTQYF
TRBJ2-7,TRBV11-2,CASSLPGPSEQYF
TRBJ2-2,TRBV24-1,CATSDYRGQPVTGELFF
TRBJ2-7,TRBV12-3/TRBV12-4,CASRDGLAGETYEQYF
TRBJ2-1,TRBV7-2,CASSAYRTSNEQFF
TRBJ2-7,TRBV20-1,CSAPTSFYEQYF
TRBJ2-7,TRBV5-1,CASSLRPRGQSYEQYF
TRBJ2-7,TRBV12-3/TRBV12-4,CASCPRVPFYEQYF
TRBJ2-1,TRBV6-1,CASRLTARDPQFF
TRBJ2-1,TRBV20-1,CSAKGRTSGALSYNEQFF
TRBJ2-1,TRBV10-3,CAINPLIGGEQFF
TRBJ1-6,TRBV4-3,CASSQDLVMGTGESPLHF
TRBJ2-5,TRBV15,CATSRNSDREETQYF
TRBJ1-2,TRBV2,CASSEQAVKSSGYTF
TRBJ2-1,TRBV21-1,CASSRIRRGLASRKFF
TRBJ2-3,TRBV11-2,CASSPGGRFTDTQYF
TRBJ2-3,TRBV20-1,CSAYGYGTWHVGTDTQYF
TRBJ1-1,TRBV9,CASSGGKTEAFF
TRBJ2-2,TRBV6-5,CASSYSRAGWNTGELFF
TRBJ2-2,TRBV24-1,CATSDTTGYTGELFF
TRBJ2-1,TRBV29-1,CSVEDGLAGVPNEQFF
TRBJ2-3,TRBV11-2,CASSLTFSGRASEGTQYF